Below are 30 T cell receptor beta chains sequenced from a single sample in a study. TCRdb reprocessed the RT-PCR reads with MiXCR, giving one entry per CDR3 protein. The table includes 550,000 to 750,000 distinct CDR3 sequences, 13% to 15% detected once. Sequencing was done on a sample of memory CD4+ T cells from blood. Every receptor here comes from a female donor in good health, serving as a healthy control.

The chain combines TRBV4-3 with TRBJ2-3; 10 nucleotides match TRBD2. Germline values: CDR1 LGHNA, CDR2 YSLEER. The CDR3 loop spans 15 amino acids. J lost 2 bases, V lost 3 bases, and 2 bases had no gene match. As DNA, the CDR3 is TGCGCCAGCAGCCAGAGCGGGGGGGACACAGATACGCAGTATTTT. Residues: CASSQSGGDTDTQYF.

This clonotype was seen repeatedly, ten times or more. The chain couples TRBV29-1 to TRBJ2-5, with 8 bases fitting TRBD1. Per germline, CDR1 SQVTM and CDR2 ANQGSEA. The CDR3 spans 13 residues. Trimming took 5 bases from V and 7 from J; bases not matched to a gene: 9. CDR3 loop: CSVLGQGAMTQYF. In nucleotides, the CDR3 is TGCAGCGTTTTGGGGCAGGGGGCTATGACCCAGTACTTC. Drawing the rest from reference TRBV29-1 and TRBJ2-5, the complete variable domain is SAVISQKPSRDICQRGTSLTIQCQVDSQVTMMFWYRQQPGQSLTLIATANQGSEATYESGFVIDKFPISRPNLTFSTLTVSNMSPEDSSIYLCSVLGQGAMTQYFGPGTRLLVL.

This clonotype was counted a few times. The gene calls are TRBV9 and TRBJ1-6; a weak D match, TRBD1 (5 bases). The germline V and J ends were trimmed by 0 bases and 4 bases, with 11 bases remaining between them. Germline CDR1 and CDR2: SGDLS and YYNGEE. The CDR3 has 16 residues. The CDR3 sequence: CASSVGGGAYNSPLHF. The CDR3 nucleotides are TGTGCCAGCAGCGTAGGTGGGGGTGCATATAATTCACCCCTCCACTTT.

The sample holds a few counts of this clonotype. The chain uses TRBV12-3 or TRBV12-4 and TRBJ1-1; 7 bases line up with TRBD1. The CDR3 totals 13 residues. The J segment lost 5 bases and the V segment lost 6 bases, leaving 6 bases of the junction unmatched. The CDR3 here is CASRISGGTEAFF. The CDR3 nucleotides are TGTGCCAGCAGGATATCAGGGGGTACTGAAGCTTTCTTT.

The chain combines TRBV6-1 with TRBJ1-6; D perhaps matches TRBD1 (6 bases). The CDR3 sequence is 17 residues long. Germline-derived CDR1 and CDR2 are MNHNS and SASEGT. Deletions cut 10 bases from V and 10 bases from J, with 29 bases between. CDR3 sequence (DNA): TGTGCCACCCAAACCGGGGGCTTACAGGGATCTGGGTCACCCCTCCACTTT. Translation gives CATQTGGLQGSGSPLHF.

The V gene is TRBV12-3 or TRBV12-4, the J gene TRBJ2-7; D might be TRBD2 (6 bases). Trimming cost V 7 bases and J 3 bases, with 16 bases left between them. The CDR3 contains 14 residues. Here the CDR3 DNA reads TGTGCCAGCACCCTTAAGCCGGGACTCTACGAGCAGTACTTC. Translation: CASTLKPGLYEQYF.

This clonotype has ten or more counts. The genes are TRBV20-1 and TRBJ1-2; TRBD1 matches at 12 bases. V trimming: 6 bases; J trimming: 8 bases; junction bases outside the gene matches: 7. This CDR3 contains 13 residues. Germline V gives CDR1 DFQATT, CDR2 SNEGSKA (reference sequence). CDR3 DNA sequence: TGCAGTGCCCTCCGGGACAGGGGGCGAGGCTACACCTTC. The encoded protein is CSALRDRGRGYTF.

The rearrangement joins TRBV9 to TRBJ2-7; D is unclear. V lost 1 base and J 5 bases, leaving 7 bases between the germline ends. There are 12 residues in the CDR3. Germline values: CDR1 SGDLS, CDR2 YYNGEE. The CDR3 coding sequence is TGTGCCAGCAGCGTAACCTTCCACGAGCAGTACTTC. This gives the protein CASSVTFHEQYF.

This rearrangement joins TRBV27 to TRBJ2-3, with TRBD2 matching 11 bases. Germline CDR1 and CDR2: MNHEY and SMNVEV (reference sequence). The trim removed 3 bases at V and 6 bases at J, leaving 20 bases unmatched. The CDR3 is 20 residues long. CDR3 sequence (DNA): TGTGCCAGCAGTTTTAGGCTAGCGGGGTATATAGCGGGGGGGGACGATACGCAGTATTTT. This sequence encodes CASSFRLAGYIAGGDDTQYF.

This clonotype was counted only a few times. The rearrangement uses TRBV5-5 and TRBJ2-7; possible D gene TRBD1, 5 bases. Trimming shortened V by 0 bases and J by 1 base, and 11 bases separated the two germline ends. The CDR3 is made up of 15 amino acids. The germline CDR1 and CDR2 sequences are SGHKS and YYEKEE (reference sequence). CDR3 DNA: TGTGCCAGCAGCTTGGACCAGGGTTGGTCCTACGAGCAGTACTTC. Protein sequence: CASSLDQGWSYEQYF. Complete variable domain (other parts from reference TRBV5-5 and TRBJ2-7): DAGVTQSPTHLIKTRGQQVTLRCSPISGHKSVSWYQQVLGQGPQFIFQYYEKEERGRGNFPDRFSARQFPNYSSELNVNALLLGDSALYLCASSLDQGWSYEQYFGPGTRLTVT.

V is TRBV5-1 and J is TRBJ2-7; 8 bases match TRBD2. Germline lookup yields CDR1 SGHRS and CDR2 YFSETQ. The junction had 6 bases not matched to a gene; V was cut back by 5 bases and J by 2 bases. The length of the CDR3 is 14 residues. The CDR3 DNA follows: TGCGCCAGCAGGATAACTAGCGGAACCTACGAGCAGTACTTC. As protein: CASRITSGTYEQYF.

This clonotype was seen only a few times. This chain links TRBV7-2 with TRBJ1-4; TRBD1 matches at 10 bases. This CDR3 region has 17 residues. V dropped 3 bases and J dropped 7; count of bases not matched to a gene: 11. CDR1 is SGHTA and CDR2 is FQGNSA in the germline V gene. This CDR3 reads CASSFDRGLRGAEKLFF. Here the CDR3 DNA reads TGTGCCAGCAGCTTCGACAGGGGGCTGCGAGGGGCTGAAAAACTGTTTTTT.

Many counts were recorded for this clonotype. The V and J genes are TRBV20-1 and TRBJ2-1, with D possibly being TRBD2 (6 bases). Per germline, CDR1 DFQATT and CDR2 SNEGSKA (reference sequence). The length of the CDR3 is 12 residues. CDR3 sequence: CSGAGPGNEQFF. The CDR3 nucleotides read TGCAGCGGGGCGGGGCCGGGCAATGAGCAGTTCTTC.

This clonotype was seen repeatedly, ten times or more. The V gene is TRBV5-5, the J gene TRBJ2-1; D might be TRBD1 (6 bases). The CDR3 covers 15 residues. Germline values: CDR1 SGHKS, CDR2 YYEKEE (reference sequence). The ends were cut back, 0 bases at V and 2 bases at J, with 9 bases in the middle. CDR3 DNA sequence: TGTGCCAGCAGCTTGGATGGGACAACCTACAATGAGCAGTTCTTC. This gives the protein CASSLDGTTYNEQFF.

In its sample, this clonotype was seen a few times. The V call is TRBV5-1, the J call TRBJ2-1; perhaps D is TRBD1 or TRBD2 (5 bases each). Germline CDR1 reads SGHRS; CDR2 reads YFSETQ. The CDR3 loop spans 15 amino acids. V was trimmed by 4 bases and J by 5 bases, leaving 16 bases between them. The CDR3 DNA sequence: TGCGCCAGCAGCGTGGGGGTCTACACCAACAATGAGCAGTTCTTC. Translation: CASSVGVYTNNEQFF. The full variable domain, its missing parts supplied by reference TRBV5-1 and TRBJ2-1, is KAGVTQTPRYLIKTRGQQVTLSCSPISGHRSVSWYQQTPGQGLQFLFEYFSETQRNKGNFPGRFSGRQFSNSRSEMNVSTLELGDSALYLCASSVGVYTNNEQFFGPGTRLTVL.

This clonotype was counted only a few times. The genes are TRBV6-2 or TRBV6-3 and TRBJ2-2; either TRBD1 or TRBD2 may fit D (6 bases each). Germline V gives CDR1 MNHEY, CDR2 SVGEGT. The CDR3 runs 15 residues. V was pared by 7 bases and J by 5 bases, with 17 bases between. The CDR3 sequence: CASTQSGARTGELFF. Written as DNA, the CDR3 is TGTGCCAGCACCCAATCGGGGGCTCGGACCGGGGAGCTGTTTTTT.

CDR3 in DNA: TGTGCCAGCAGCGTAGAGGAACGGGGGTATGGCTACACCTTC. Translated, it gives CASSVEERGYGYTF. The chain joins TRBV9 to TRBJ1-2; D might be TRBD1 (5 bases). V dropped 0 bases and J dropped 5 bases, with 11 bases sitting between them. The CDR3 contains 14 residues. Germline values: CDR1 SGDLS, CDR2 YYNGEE.

This clonotype came up many times. The CDR3 is CAISLAGVGDNEQFF. Written as DNA, the CDR3 is TGTGCCATCAGTCTAGCGGGAGTGGGGGACAATGAGCAGTTCTTC. The rearrangement uses TRBV10-3 and TRBJ2-1; the match to TRBD2 covers 10 bases. The CDR3 spans 15 residues. The V gene end was trimmed by 5 bases and the J gene end by 5 bases; junction bases not matched to a gene: 6. The germline V gene encodes CDR1 ENHRY and CDR2 SYGVKD.

The V gene is TRBV7-2, the J gene TRBJ1-2; 11 bases fit TRBD1. CDR3 size: 13 residues. The junction had 7 bases not matched to a gene; V was cut back by 8 bases and J by 8 bases. CDR1 is SGHTA and CDR2 is FQGNSA in the germline V gene. CDR3 bases: TGTGCCAGCCAAGGACAGGGGGCGCCCGGCTACACCTTC. Amino acid sequence: CASQGQGAPGYTF.

V gene TRBV18 combines with J gene TRBJ2-1; tentatively, D is TRBD2 (6 bases). CDR1 and CDR2 (germline): KGHSH, LQKENI. This CDR3 contains 14 residues. V was shortened by 4 bases and J by 4 bases, with 11 bases between the two germline ends. The CDR3 loop is CASSRRVDYNEQFF. Written as DNA, the CDR3 is TGTGCCAGCTCACGGAGGGTTGATTACAATGAGCAGTTCTTC.

To note about this clonotype: One base away lies a much larger clone, so this may be a sequencing read error. This rearrangement joins TRBV5-6 to TRBJ2-6; 7 nucleotides agree with TRBD1. The J segment lost 2 bases and the V segment lost 6 bases, leaving 2 bases of the junction unmatched. Germline values: CDR1 SGHDT, CDR2 YYEEEE. The CDR3 consists of 14 residues. The CDR3 DNA sequence: TGTGCCAGCAAAGACAGGGCTGGGGCCAACGTCCTGACTTTC. Amino acids: CASKDRAGANVLTF.

The V call is TRBV4-1, the J call TRBJ1-1; D may be TRBD1 (5 bases). The CDR3 loop spans 14 amino acids. The germline V gene has CDR1 MGHRA and CDR2 YSYEKL. V was shortened by 7 bases and J by 1 base, with 13 bases between the two germline ends. The CDR3 loop is CASKTWGKNTEAFF. In DNA form, the CDR3 reads TGCGCCAGCAAGACTTGGGGCAAGAACACTGAAGCTTTCTTT.

This chain links TRBV6-5 with TRBJ1-6; TRBD1 aligns across 9 bases. Germline V gene lookup returns CDR1 MNHEY and CDR2 SVGAGI. V was clipped by 6 bases and J by 6 bases; unmatched bases: 6. This CDR3 comprises 15 residues. CDR3 nucleotides: TGTGCCAGCAGACTACAGGGGGCGAGTAATTCACCCCTCCACTTT. It specifies CASRLQGASNSPLHF.

The chain employs TRBV5-1 and TRBJ2-1, with 11 bases aligning to TRBD2. The CDR3 length is 15 residues. CDR1 and CDR2 from the germline V gene are SGHRS and YFSETQ. The V gene end was trimmed by 2 bases and the J gene end by 4 bases; junction bases not matched to a gene: 2. CDR3 sequence reads: CASSLASGGYNEQFF. CDR3 coding DNA: TGCGCCAGCAGCTTAGCTAGCGGGGGGTACAATGAGCAGTTCTTC.

This rearrangement joins TRBV5-1 to TRBJ2-7; possibly TRBD1 or TRBD2 for D (5 bases each). Germline V gene sequence: CDR1 SGHRS, CDR2 YFSETQ. Trimming left V 3 bases short and J 1 base short, with 20 bases between. The CDR3 has 17 residues. CDR3 sequence reads: CASSSGRGPGQSYEQYF. CDR3 in DNA: TGCGCCAGCAGCTCCGGACGGGGCCCGGGCCAATCCTACGAGCAGTACTTC.

In this sample, this clonotype turned up many times. Here the CDR3 DNA reads TGTGCCAGCAGCCCCTGGACAGGAGAAAACACCATATATTTT. It is translated as CASSPWTGENTIYF. V usage is TRBV7-2 and J usage is TRBJ1-3; TRBD1 aligns across 7 bases. The V gene's germline CDR1 is SGHTA and CDR2 FQGNSA. V gave up 5 bases and J gave up 6 bases; unmatched junction bases: 7. The CDR3 loop spans 14 amino acids.

The rearrangement links TRBV6-5 to TRBJ2-5, with 14 bases that match TRBD2. CDR1 is MNHEY and CDR2 is SVGAGI in the germline V gene. CDR3 length: 18 residues. V was clipped by 4 bases and J by 1 base; unmatched bases: 8. For the CDR3, the DNA is TGTGCCAGCAGTTCGACTAGCGGGAGGGGACCAGCCCAAGAGACCCAGTACTTC. Its translation is CASSSTSGRGPAQETQYF.

V is TRBV7-8 and J is TRBJ1-4, with TRBD1 identical over 8 bases. This CDR3 is 14 amino acids long. Per germline, CDR1 SGHVS and CDR2 FQNEAQ. Losses at the gene ends were 5 bases for V and 8 bases for J; bases not matched to a gene: 7. The CDR3 region has the DNA TGTGCCAGCAGCCAAGACAGGGGCAGGGAAAAACTGTTTTTT. This sequence encodes CASSQDRGREKLFF.

This clonotype was seen ten or more times. V and J are TRBV10-3 and TRBJ2-5; D not certain. Germline loops: CDR1 ENHRY, CDR2 SYGVKD. CDR3 length equals 13 residues. Deletions cut 2 bases from V and 5 bases from J, with 9 bases between. CDR3 in DNA: TGTGCCATCAGTGAGAGGGTGGGGGAGACCCAGTACTTC. This sequence encodes CAISERVGETQYF.

The chain has TRBV20-1 and TRBJ2-3; 8 nucleotides match TRBD1. The V segment lost 6 bases and the J segment 2 bases; nucleotides outside the gene matches: 13. CDR1 and CDR2 (germline): DFQATT, SNEGSKA (reference sequence). The CDR3 contains 16 residues. This CDR3 reads CSARIAGTGHTDTQYF. CDR3 bases: TGCAGTGCGCGGATCGCCGGGACAGGTCACACAGATACGCAGTATTTT.